These T cell receptor beta chains were read from a single sample in a study of early T cells in non-severe SARS-CoV-2 infection. TCRdb ran MiXCR on the 5' RACE reads and lists one entry per CDR3 protein. The data hold 45,000 to 55,000 distinct CDR3 sequences, with about 9.9% observed a single time. Material: whole blood. Receptor source: an adult who was a healthcare worker with PCR-confirmed SARS-CoV-2 infection or an uninfected control (not recorded which). The CDR3 runs from the conserved cysteine through the conserved F or W. A D gene is named only where the DNA matches it firmly. The size field is filled for only some rows; it gives once, few, many or a size class.

CDR3 DNA	CDR3 protein	D gene	V gene	J gene	clone size
TGTGCCAGCAGTCTGGACAGGGGCCAAGAGACCCAGTACTTC	CASSLDRGQETQYF	TRBD1	TRBV27	TRBJ2-5	many
TGCGCCAGCAGCTTGGCGGATCCATACAATGAGCAGTTCTTC	CASSLADPYNEQFF	-	TRBV5-1	TRBJ2-1	few
TGTGCCAGCAGCCGCCAGGGGTACGAGCAGTACTTC	CASSRQGYEQYF	-	TRBV28	TRBJ2-7	-
TGCAGTGCGCTGACAGGTGATAGAGGGGAAAAACTGTTTTTT	CSALTGDRGEKLFF	-	TRBV20-1	TRBJ1-4	many
TGTGCCAGCAGTCCTGGGACAGGGTTGGGCGAGACCCAGTACTTC	CASSPGTGLGETQYF	TRBD1	TRBV27	TRBJ2-5	many
TGTGCCAGCAGCCAGACGCCAGTACTAGCGGACTCCTACAATGAGCAGTTCTTC	CASSQTPVLADSYNEQFF	TRBD2	TRBV3-1	TRBJ2-1	-
TGCGCCAGCACCGGAGGGGGCGACTTAACAGATACGCAGTATTTT	CASTGGGDLTDTQYF	-	TRBV5-1	TRBJ2-3	few
TGCGCCAGCAGCTTGCACGGTGCCTACGAGCAGTACTTC	CASSLHGAYEQYF	-	TRBV5-1	TRBJ2-7	-
TGCAGTGCTAGTTTCTCGGGCCCAGCGGGAGACTACAATGAGCAGTTCTTC	CSASFSGPAGDYNEQFF	TRBD2	TRBV20-1	TRBJ2-1	many
TGTGCCAGCATCAAAGAAACAGAAAAACTAGCGGGACGCAATGAGCAGTTCTTC	CASIKETEKLAGRNEQFF	TRBD2	TRBV12-3/TRBV12-4	TRBJ2-1	-
TGTGCCAGCAGTTACTCGGGGGACCCCTACGAGCAGTACTTC	CASSYSGDPYEQYF	-	TRBV6-6	TRBJ2-7	-
TGTGCCAGCAGAGGACAGGTCAATCAGCCCCAGCATTTT	CASRGQVNQPQHF	TRBD1	TRBV2	TRBJ1-5	few
TGCAGTGCTAGAGTATTAGGAGCCTATGGCTACACCTTC	CSARVLGAYGYTF	-	TRBV20-1	TRBJ1-2	few
TGTGCCAGCAGCCTCAAATCGGCAGGGCGAGAGACCCAGTACTTC	CASSLKSAGRETQYF	-	TRBV4-2	TRBJ2-5	-